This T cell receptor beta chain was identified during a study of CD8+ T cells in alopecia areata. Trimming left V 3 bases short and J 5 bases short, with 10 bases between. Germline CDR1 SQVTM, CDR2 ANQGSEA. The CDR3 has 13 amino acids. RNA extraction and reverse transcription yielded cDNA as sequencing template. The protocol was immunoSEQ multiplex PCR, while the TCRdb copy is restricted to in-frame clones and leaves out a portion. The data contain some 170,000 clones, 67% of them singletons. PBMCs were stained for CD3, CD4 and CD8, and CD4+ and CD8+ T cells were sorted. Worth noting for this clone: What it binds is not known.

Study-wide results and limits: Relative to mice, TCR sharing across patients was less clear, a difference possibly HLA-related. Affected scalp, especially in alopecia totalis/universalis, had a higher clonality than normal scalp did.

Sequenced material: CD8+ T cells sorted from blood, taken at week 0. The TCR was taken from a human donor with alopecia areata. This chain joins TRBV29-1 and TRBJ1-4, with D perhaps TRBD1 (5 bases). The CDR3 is CSVDGGLNEKLFF. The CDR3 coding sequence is TGCAGCGTTGATGGGGGATTGAATGAAAAACTGTTTTTT. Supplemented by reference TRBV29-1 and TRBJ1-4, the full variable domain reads SAVISQKPSRDICQRGTSLTIQCQVDSQVTMMFWYRQQPGQSLTLIATANQGSEATYESGFVIDKFPISRPNLTFSTLTVSNMSPEDSSIYLCSVDGGLNEKLFFGSGTQLSVL.